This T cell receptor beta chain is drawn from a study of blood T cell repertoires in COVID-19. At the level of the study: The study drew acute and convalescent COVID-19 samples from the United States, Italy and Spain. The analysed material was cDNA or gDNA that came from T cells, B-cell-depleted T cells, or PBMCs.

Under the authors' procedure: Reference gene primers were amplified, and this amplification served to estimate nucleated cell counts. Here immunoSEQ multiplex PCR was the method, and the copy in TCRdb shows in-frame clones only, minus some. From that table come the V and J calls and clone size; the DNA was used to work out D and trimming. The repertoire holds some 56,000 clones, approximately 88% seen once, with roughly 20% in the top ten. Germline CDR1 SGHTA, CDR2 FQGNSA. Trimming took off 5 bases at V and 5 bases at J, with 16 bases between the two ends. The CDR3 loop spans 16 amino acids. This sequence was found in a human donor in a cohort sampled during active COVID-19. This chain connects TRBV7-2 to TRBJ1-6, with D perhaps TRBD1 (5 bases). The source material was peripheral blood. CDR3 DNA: TGTGCCAGCAGCCCACCCCAGGGAGGCCATAATTCACCCCTCCACTTT. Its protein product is CASSPPQGGHNSPLHF.